The rows below give T cell receptor beta chains drawn from one sample of a study of cytomegalovirus exposure and HLA in healthy donors. Here immunoSEQ multiplex PCR was the method, and the copy in TCRdb shows in-frame clones only, minus some. The sample includes a few hundred thousand clones, about four fifths seen only once; the top ten take 9.5% to 13%. The sample comprised PBMCs. The receptors here all came from a woman in her fifties or sixties in good health and CMV-seropositive. CDR3s include the opening cysteine and the closing phenylalanine or tryptophan. Fields, in order: CDR3 protein, J gene, D gene, V gene. A D gene is named only where the DNA matches it firmly.

CASSRRETDTQYF TRBJ2-3 NA TRBV6-4
CASSQEGAGTGNTEAFF TRBJ1-1 TRBD1 TRBV4-2
CASSEYRGGDSPLHF TRBJ1-6 NA TRBV25-1
CASSQEADSSPYEQYF TRBJ2-7 NA TRBV14
CASSWDRGNYEQYF TRBJ2-7 TRBD1 TRBV7-9
CASSVTWGGAGDTQYF TRBJ2-3 NA TRBV9
CASSISGQGSNQPQHF TRBJ1-5 TRBD1 TRBV19
CASSPPELRNTEAFF TRBJ1-1 NA TRBV18
CASSEDGARVSSPLHF TRBJ1-6 NA TRBV2
CASTTVGSNTEAFF TRBJ1-1 NA TRBV2
CASSFSGVPYNEQFF TRBJ2-1 NA TRBV5-6
CASNGQWNGYTF TRBJ1-2 NA TRBV28
CASTGEEGERYGYTF TRBJ1-2 NA TRBV28
CASSQAQTGNTEAFF TRBJ1-1 NA TRBV4-1
CASSLDSGARTEAFF TRBJ1-1 NA TRBV28
CASSHADRDTYNEQFF TRBJ2-1 TRBD1 TRBV4-1
CASSVHGQGAGLFYGYTF TRBJ1-2 TRBD1 TRBV6-1
CASSLDRGEANYGYTF TRBJ1-2 TRBD1 TRBV5-1
CASSPGQYYEQYF NA NA TRBV7-7
CASSPLGTGSYEQYF NA TRBD1 TRBV18
CASSYSLSGTPLHF TRBJ1-6 NA TRBV6-5
CATSGGLGEKLFF TRBJ1-4 NA TRBV2
CASSYRGGRGNIQYF TRBJ2-4 TRBD1 TRBV6-5
CASSLSVNTEAFF TRBJ1-1 NA TRBV27
CASSMRGSNQPQHF TRBJ1-5 NA TRBV19
CASSSTSGGASEQFF TRBJ2-1 TRBD2 TRBV5-1
CASSLQGASYNSPLHF TRBJ1-6 TRBD1 TRBV7-2
CASSTRNQPQHF TRBJ1-5 NA TRBV28
CASSVEGRGHPAYGYTF TRBJ1-2 TRBD1 TRBV9
CASSPDRGEKLFF TRBJ1-4 NA TRBV7-6
CASSRHGFENTIYF TRBJ1-3 NA TRBV19
CASSFRDQPQHF TRBJ1-5 NA TRBV19
CAWSVVGQGEGSNEKLFF TRBJ1-4 TRBD1 TRBV30
CASSLETRGGYTF TRBJ1-2 NA TRBV5-1
CASSAGGDDTQYF TRBJ2-3 NA TRBV9
CASSLEAGSSYEQYF TRBJ2-7 NA TRBV6-4
CSSSLDLTGELFF TRBJ2-2 NA TRBV7-9
CASMKRQGSTNTEAFF TRBJ1-1 TRBD1 TRBV2
CASSLEGGRHTEAFF TRBJ1-1 NA TRBV7-8